One and the same sample provided the 5 T cell receptor beta chains below, sequenced in a study of T cell repertoires in cytomegalovirus infection. Via MiXCR, TCRdb re-called the reads, giving one row per CDR3 protein. The sample yields 250,000 to 300,000 distinct CDR3 sequences, about 23% seen once. Sequenced: PBMCs. The receptors stem from a human donor in good health (CMV status not recorded). Some clones in this sample may be carry-over from other donors' samples.

The rearrangement uses TRBV20-1 and TRBJ1-6; maybe TRBD1 (5 bases). The CDR3 contains 14 residues. Germline CDR1 and CDR2: DFQATT and SNEGSKA (reference sequence). Trimming stripped 6 bases from V and 8 bases from J, with 17 bases between. The DNA of the CDR3 is TGCAGTGCCACAGGAGGCAGGGTTTATTCACCCCTCCACTTT. Its translation is CSATGGRVYSPLHF.

This clonotype was observed at least ten times. The CDR3 protein is CASSSDQVLTAFF. The CDR3 coding sequence is TGTGCCAGCAGCTCAGACCAGGTTTTAACAGCTTTCTTT. V usage is TRBV7-2 and J usage is TRBJ1-1; D is ambiguous. The CDR3 is 13 residues long. CDR1 SGHTA and CDR2 FQGNSA come from the germline V gene. V was trimmed by 4 bases and J by 10 bases, leaving 16 bases between them.

V and J are TRBV27 and TRBJ2-5; TRBD2 matches 12 bases. The length of the CDR3 is 18 residues. Germline assignment: CDR1 MNHEY and CDR2 SMNVEV (reference sequence). J gave up 7 bases and V 4 bases, and 16 bases lay outside the gene matches. The CDR3 coding sequence is TGTGCCAGCAGTTCCCGACTAGCGGGAGTACAGGGGTGGGGGACCCAGTACTTC. It codes for CASSSRLAGVQGWGTQYF.

This clonotype was seen only a few times. The J gene is TRBJ1-4, the V gene TRBV27; no firm D call. Germline V CDR1 and CDR2: MNHEY, SMNVEV (reference sequence). V lost 4 bases, J lost 8 bases, and 17 bases lay in between. The CDR3 consists of 15 residues. CDR3 loop: CASSSAGFGEEKLFF. CDR3 nucleotides: TGTGCCAGCAGTTCTGCGGGTTTCGGAGAGGAAAAACTGTTTTTT.

Many counts were recorded for this clonotype. The chain has TRBV7-2 and TRBJ2-1; 8 nucleotides agree with TRBD1. The J segment lost 4 bases and the V segment lost 5 bases, leaving 4 bases of the junction unmatched. CDR1 and CDR2 from the germline V gene are SGHTA and FQGNSA. The length of the CDR3 is 14 residues. The CDR3 region has the DNA TGTGCCAGCAGCCGACAGGGGCAATACAATGAGCAGTTCTTC. Encoded protein: CASSRQGQYNEQFF. Together with reference TRBV7-2 and TRBJ2-1, the CDR3 gives the full variable domain: GAGVSQSPSNKVTEKGKDVELRCDPISGHTALYWYRQSLGQGLEFLIYFQGNSAPDKSGLPSDRFSAERTGGSVSTLTIQRTQQEDSAVYLCASSRQGQYNEQFFGPGTRLTVL.